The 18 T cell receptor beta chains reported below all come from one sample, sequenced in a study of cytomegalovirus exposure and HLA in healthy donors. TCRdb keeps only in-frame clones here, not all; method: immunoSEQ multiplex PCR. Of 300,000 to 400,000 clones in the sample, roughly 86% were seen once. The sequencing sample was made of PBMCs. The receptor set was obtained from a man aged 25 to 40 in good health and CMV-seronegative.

The DNA of the CDR3 is TGTGCCAGCTCACCACAGACAGGTAGAGAAGGCATTCAGTACTTC. Protein sequence: CASSPQTGREGIQYF. The chain combines TRBV18 with TRBJ2-4; TRBD1 might be the D (6 bases). Germline V gene sequence: CDR1 KGHSH, CDR2 LQKENI. V lost 1 base and J lost 9, with 16 bases in between. The CDR3 has 15 residues.

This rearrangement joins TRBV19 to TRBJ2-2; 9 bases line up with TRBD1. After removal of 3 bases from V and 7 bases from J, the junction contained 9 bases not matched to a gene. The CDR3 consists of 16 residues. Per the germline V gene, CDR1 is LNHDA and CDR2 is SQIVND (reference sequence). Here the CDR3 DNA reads TGTGCCAGTAGTATTGACAGGGGGACCCTCAGCGGGGAGCTGTTTTTT. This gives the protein CASSIDRGTLSGELFF. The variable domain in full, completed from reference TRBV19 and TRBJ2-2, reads DGGITQSPKYLFRKEGQNVTLSCEQNLNHDAMYWYRQDPGQGLRLIYYSQIVNDFQKGDIAEGYSVSREKKESFPLTVTSAQKNPTAFYLCASSIDRGTLSGELFFGEGSRLTVL.

CDR3 bases: TGCGCCAGCAGCTTGTCTCAGGGCATCGGTACGCAGTATTTT. Amino acids: CASSLSQGIGTQYF. The rearrangement uses TRBV5-1 and TRBJ2-3, with D maybe TRBD1 (5 bases). The V end was cut by 1 base, the J end by 8 bases, with 14 bases between. The CDR3 is 14 amino acids. CDR1 SGHRS and CDR2 YFSETQ come from the germline V gene.

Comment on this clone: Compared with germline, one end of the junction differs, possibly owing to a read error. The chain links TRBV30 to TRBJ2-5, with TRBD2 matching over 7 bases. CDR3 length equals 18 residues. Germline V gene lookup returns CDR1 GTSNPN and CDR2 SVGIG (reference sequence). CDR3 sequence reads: CAWSPMGGGSFHQEAQYF. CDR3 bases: TGTGCCTGGAGTCCTATGGGGGGGGGATCGTTCCACCAAGAGGCCCAGTACTTC.

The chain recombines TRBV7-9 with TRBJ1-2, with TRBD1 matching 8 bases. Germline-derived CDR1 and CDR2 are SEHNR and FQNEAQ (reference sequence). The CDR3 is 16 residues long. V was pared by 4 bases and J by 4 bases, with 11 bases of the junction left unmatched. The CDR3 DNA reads TGTGCCAGCAGCTACCCAGGGGGCGGGCGGGTCTATGGCTACACCTTC. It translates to CASSYPGGGRVYGYTF.

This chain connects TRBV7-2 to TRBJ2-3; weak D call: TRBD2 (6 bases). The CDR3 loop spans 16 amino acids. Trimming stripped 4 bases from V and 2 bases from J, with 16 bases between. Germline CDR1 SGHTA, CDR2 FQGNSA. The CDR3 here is CASSSVPGLSTDTQYF. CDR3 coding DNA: TGTGCCAGCAGCTCGGTCCCGGGACTTTCCACAGATACGCAGTATTTT. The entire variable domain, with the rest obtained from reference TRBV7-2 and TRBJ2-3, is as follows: GAGVSQSPSNKVTEKGKDVELRCDPISGHTALYWYRQSLGQGLEFLIYFQGNSAPDKSGLPSDRFSAERTGGSVSTLTIQRTQQEDSAVYLCASSSVPGLSTDTQYFGPGTRLTVL.

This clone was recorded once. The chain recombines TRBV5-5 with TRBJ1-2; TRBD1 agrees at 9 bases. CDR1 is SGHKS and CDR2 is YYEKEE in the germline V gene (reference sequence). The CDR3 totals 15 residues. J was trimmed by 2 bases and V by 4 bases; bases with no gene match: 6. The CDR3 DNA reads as TGTGCCAGCAGCCCGGCGGGGACAGGGAACTATGGCTACACCTTC. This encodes CASSPAGTGNYGYTF.

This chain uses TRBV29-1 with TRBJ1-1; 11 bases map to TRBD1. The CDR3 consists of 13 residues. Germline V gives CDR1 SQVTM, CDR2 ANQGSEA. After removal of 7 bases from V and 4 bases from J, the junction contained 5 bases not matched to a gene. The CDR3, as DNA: TGCAGCGGCAGGGACAGGGGGTTCACTGAAGCTTTCTTT. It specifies CSGRDRGFTEAFF. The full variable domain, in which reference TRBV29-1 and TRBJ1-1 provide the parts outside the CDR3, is SAVISQKPSRDICQRGTSLTIQCQVDSQVTMMFWYRQQPGQSLTLIATANQGSEATYESGFVIDKFPISRPNLTFSTLTVSNMSPEDSSIYLCSGRDRGFTEAFFGQGTRLTVV.

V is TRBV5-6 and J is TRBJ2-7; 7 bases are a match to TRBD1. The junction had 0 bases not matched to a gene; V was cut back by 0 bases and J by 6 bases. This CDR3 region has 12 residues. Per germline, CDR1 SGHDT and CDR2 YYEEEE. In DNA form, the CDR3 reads TGTGCCAGCAGCTTGGGACAGGGCGAGCAGTACTTC. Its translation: CASSLGQGEQYF.

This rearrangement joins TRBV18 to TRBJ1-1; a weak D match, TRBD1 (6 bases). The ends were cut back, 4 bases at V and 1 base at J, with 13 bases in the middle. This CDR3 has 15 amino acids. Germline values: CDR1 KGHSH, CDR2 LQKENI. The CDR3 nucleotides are TGTGCCAGCTCACTACTGGACAGCCGGAACACTGAAGCTTTCTTT. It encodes CASSLLDSRNTEAFF.

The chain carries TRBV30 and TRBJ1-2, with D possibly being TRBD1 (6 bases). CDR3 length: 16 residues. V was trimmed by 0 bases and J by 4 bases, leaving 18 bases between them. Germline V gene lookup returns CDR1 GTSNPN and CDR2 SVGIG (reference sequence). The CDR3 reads CAWSVPGAASFYGYTF. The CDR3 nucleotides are TGTGCCTGGAGTGTACCAGGGGCGGCGTCCTTCTATGGCTACACCTTC.

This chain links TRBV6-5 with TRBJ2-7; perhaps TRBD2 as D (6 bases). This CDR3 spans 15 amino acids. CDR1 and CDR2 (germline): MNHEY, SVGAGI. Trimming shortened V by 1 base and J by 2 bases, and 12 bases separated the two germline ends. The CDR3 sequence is CASSYFPGGTYEQYF. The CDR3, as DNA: TGTGCCAGCAGTTACTTCCCCGGGGGTACCTACGAGCAGTACTTC.

CDR3 DNA: TGTGCCAGCAGCTTTCAGGGAGGCACCTACGAGCAGTACTTC. Encoded protein: CASSFQGGTYEQYF. The rearrangement joins TRBV11-2 to TRBJ2-7; D is perhaps TRBD2 (6 bases). There are 14 residues in the CDR3. Deletions cut 3 bases from V and 2 bases from J, with 11 bases between. Germline V gene data show CDR1 as SGHAT and CDR2 as FQNNGV.

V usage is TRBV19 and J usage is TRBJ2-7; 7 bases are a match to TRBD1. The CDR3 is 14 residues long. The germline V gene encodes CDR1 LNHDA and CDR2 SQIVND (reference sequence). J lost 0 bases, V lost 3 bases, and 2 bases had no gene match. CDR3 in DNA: TGTGCCAGTAGTATGACAGGGCCCTCCTACGAGCAGTACTTC. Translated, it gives CASSMTGPSYEQYF.

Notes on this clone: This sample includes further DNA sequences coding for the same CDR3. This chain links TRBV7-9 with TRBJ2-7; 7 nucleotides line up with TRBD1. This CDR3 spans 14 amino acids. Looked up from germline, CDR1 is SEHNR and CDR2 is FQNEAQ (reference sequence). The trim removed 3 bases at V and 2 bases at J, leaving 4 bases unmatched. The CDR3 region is CASSLGTATYEQYF. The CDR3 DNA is TGTGCCAGCAGCTTGGGGACAGCCACCTACGAGCAGTACTTC.

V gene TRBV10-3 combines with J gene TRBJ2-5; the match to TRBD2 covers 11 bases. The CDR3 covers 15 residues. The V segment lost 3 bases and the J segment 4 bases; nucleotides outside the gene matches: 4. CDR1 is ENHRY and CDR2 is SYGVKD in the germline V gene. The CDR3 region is CAISDAGTSGETQYF. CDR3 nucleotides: TGTGCCATCAGTGACGCCGGGACTAGCGGAGAGACCCAGTACTTC.

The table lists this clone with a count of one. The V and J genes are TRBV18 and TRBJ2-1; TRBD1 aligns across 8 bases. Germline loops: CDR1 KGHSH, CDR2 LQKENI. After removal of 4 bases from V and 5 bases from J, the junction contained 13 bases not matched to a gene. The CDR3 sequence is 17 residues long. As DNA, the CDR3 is TGTGCCAGCTCACAAGAAACCGGACAGGGTAGCGACAATGAGCAGTTCTTC. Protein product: CASSQETGQGSDNEQFF.

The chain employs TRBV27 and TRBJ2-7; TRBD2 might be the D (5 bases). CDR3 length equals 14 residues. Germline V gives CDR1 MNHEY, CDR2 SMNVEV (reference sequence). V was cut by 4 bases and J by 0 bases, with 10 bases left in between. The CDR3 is CASSYTGSSYEQYF. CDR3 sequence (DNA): TGTGCCAGCAGTTATACGGGGAGCTCCTACGAGCAGTACTTC.